Presented here are 21 T cell receptor beta chains from one specimen sequenced in a study of siplizumab effects on memory and regulatory T cells. Sequencing was performed with immunoSEQ multiplex PCR; in TCRdb, only in-frame clones are kept and a portion is missing. This sample has under 7,500 clones, with approximately 70% found just once. Material: effector memory CD8+ T cells sorted from blood. Subset meaning: unstimulated CD8+ effector memory T cells. These receptors came from a human donor in good health.

The CDR3 region is CASSYSSGANVLTF. Written as DNA, the CDR3 is TGTGCCAGCAGTTACTCCTCTGGGGCCAACGTCCTGACTTTC. The chain joins TRBV6-6 to TRBJ2-6; D is unclear. Germline V gene sequence: CDR1 MNHNY, CDR2 SVGAGI (reference sequence). Between the trimmed V and J ends, which lost 0 bases and 0 bases, there was a span of 0 bases. The CDR3 length is 14 residues.

V gene TRBV23-1 combines with J gene TRBJ1-1, with no clear D. TRBV23-1 is identified as an open reading frame with a role that is uncertain. This CDR3 spans 17 amino acids. The germline V and J ends were trimmed by 0 bases and 11 bases, with 25 bases remaining between them. This CDR3 is CASSQSNYDTDRVEAFF. DNA for the CDR3: TGCGCCAGCAGTCAATCGAATTACGACACAGACCGGGTTGAGGCTTTCTTT.

The chain carries TRBV7-3 and TRBJ2-7; D is unclear. V dropped 3 bases and J dropped 2 bases, with 11 bases sitting between them. This CDR3 contains 14 residues. Germline CDR1 reads SGHTA; CDR2 reads FQGTGA. CDR3 nucleotides: TGTGCCAGCAGCTTGGCCGGCTCTACCTACGAGCAGTACTTC. This sequence encodes CASSLAGSTYEQYF.

This clone has a handful of counts. In DNA form, the CDR3 reads TGTGCCAGCAGTTTAGGATCTGGGTTCTATGGCTACACCTTC. It yields the protein CASSLGSGFYGYTF. This rearrangement joins TRBV27 to TRBJ1-2, with D hard to call. V dropped 2 bases and J dropped 4 bases, with 11 bases sitting between them. The CDR3 has 14 residues. The germline CDR1 and CDR2 sequences are MNHEY and SMNVEV (reference sequence).

This clone appeared a single time. This sequence joins TRBV12-5 and TRBJ2-1, with D perhaps TRBD2 (5 bases). The V end was cut by 8 bases, the J end by 5 bases, with 16 bases between. The CDR3 is made up of 14 amino acids. Germline CDR1 and CDR2: LGHNT and FRNRAP. The CDR3 spells CASKGSMADNEQFF. The CDR3 coding sequence is TGTGCTAGTAAAGGGAGCATGGCGGACAATGAGCAGTTCTTC.

The rearrangement uses TRBV21-1 and TRBJ2-7; the table's D call of TRBD1 was not tested on the DNA. TRBV21-1 is listed as a pseudogene. The CDR3 loop spans 15 amino acids. The CDR3 coding sequence is TGTGCCAGCAGCAGACCGGGACAGGGGACCTACGAGCAGTACTTC. Translation: CASSRPGQGTYEQYF.

The rearrangement joins TRBV19 to TRBJ2-1; D unclear. The CDR3 is 10 residues long. The ends were cut back, 5 bases at V and 8 bases at J, with 4 bases in the middle. Germline V gives CDR1 LNHDA, CDR2 SQIVND (reference sequence). The CDR3 sequence: CASSGYEQFF. The CDR3 bases are TGTGCCAGTAGTGGGTATGAGCAGTTCTTC.

The J gene is TRBJ2-3, the V gene TRBV5-4; D could derive from TRBD1 or TRBD2 (6 bases each). CDR1 is SGHNT, CDR2 YYREEE, per germline (reference sequence). This CDR3 comprises 16 residues. V was trimmed by 3 bases and J by 4 bases, leaving 18 bases between them. CDR3 protein: CASSWGAPSGADTQYF. CDR3 sequence (DNA): TGTGCCAGCAGCTGGGGGGCCCCATCCGGCGCAGATACGCAGTATTTT.

V is TRBV30 and J is TRBJ2-7; the D gene is possibly TRBD2 (6 bases). Germline CDR1 reads GTSNPN; CDR2 reads SVGIG (reference sequence). The CDR3 length is 14 residues. Trimming took 4 bases from V and 4 from J, leaving 17 bases between them. DNA for the CDR3: TGTGCCTGGAAAGGAATGCGGGATGGTTACGAGCAGTACTTC. Its translation: CAWKGMRDGYEQYF. The variable domain in full, completed from reference TRBV30 and TRBJ2-7, reads SQTIHQWPATLVQPVGSPLSLECTVEGTSNPNLYWYRQAAGRGLQLLFYSVGIGQISSEVPQNLSASRPQDRQFILSSKKLLLSDSGFYLCAWKGMRDGYEQYFGPGTRLTVT.

V gene TRBV9 combines with J gene TRBJ2-6; 15 bases are shared with TRBD2. Germline-derived CDR1 and CDR2 are SGDLS and YYNGEE. Trimming removed 4 bases from V and 4 bases from J; junction bases left unmatched: 9. This CDR3 has 19 amino acids. The CDR3 is CASSWEGTSGRSGANVLTF. The CDR3 DNA follows: TGTGCCAGCAGCTGGGAGGGGACTAGCGGGAGGAGCGGGGCCAACGTCCTGACTTTC.

V gene TRBV27 combines with J gene TRBJ1-1; D remains unclear. Between the trimmed V and J ends, which lost 5 bases and 0 bases, there was a span of 7 bases. This CDR3 contains 13 residues. Germline CDR1 and CDR2: MNHEY and SMNVEV (reference sequence). This CDR3 reads CASSRRMNTEAFF. The CDR3, as DNA: TGTGCCAGCAGTAGAAGGATGAACACTGAAGCTTTCTTT.

As regards this clone: The CDR3 does not close with the conserved phenylalanine or tryptophan, likely indicating a read error. This chain joins TRBV6-1 and TRBJ2-7; 9 nucleotides match TRBD1. The CDR3 runs to 14 residues. Trimming removed 3 bases from V and 2 bases from J; junction bases left unmatched: 2. Per the germline V gene, CDR1 is MNHNS and CDR2 is SASEGT. The CDR3 sequence is CASSETGGTYEQYS. CDR3 nucleotide sequence: TGTGCCAGCAGTGAGACAGGGGGGACCTACGAGCAGTACTCC.

Only a few counts were recorded for this clone. V and J are TRBV2 and TRBJ1-1; D unresolved. V was trimmed by 6 bases and J by 1 base, leaving 6 bases between them. The germline V gene has CDR1 SNHLY and CDR2 FYNNEI. The CDR3 spans 12 residues. For the CDR3, the DNA is TGTGCCAGCAGCGGTTCGAACACTGAAGCTTTCTTT. It encodes CASSGSNTEAFF.

This clone has more than one count but fewer than ten. The rearrangement joins TRBV29-1 to TRBJ2-7; D is possibly TRBD1 (6 bases). Germline loops: CDR1 SQVTM, CDR2 ANQGSEA. This CDR3 contains 13 residues. Trimming shortened V by 6 bases and J by 0 bases, and 12 bases separated the two germline ends. The CDR3 is CSVRGTSSYEQYF. The CDR3 region has the DNA TGCAGCGTCAGGGGTACCTCCTCCTACGAGCAGTACTTC.

By share, this clone ranks as medium-sized. The chain carries TRBV5-6 and TRBJ1-2, with 7 bases that match TRBD1. Germline CDR1 is SGHDT and CDR2 is YYEEEE. The CDR3 consists of 16 residues. V was clipped by 0 bases and J by 4 bases; unmatched bases: 9. The CDR3 DNA sequence: TGTGCCAGCAGCTTGGATAGCGCGACAGGGCGCTATGGCTACACCTTC. Translating it yields CASSLDSATGRYGYTF. The full variable domain, completed using reference TRBV5-6 and TRBJ1-2, is DAGVTQSPTHLIKTRGQQVTLRCSPKSGHDTVSWYQQALGQGPQFIFQYYEEEERQRGNFPDRFSGHQFPNYSSELNVNALLLGDSALYLCASSLDSATGRYGYTFGSGTRLTVV.

The chain carries TRBV19 and TRBJ2-7; 7 bases fit TRBD2. The length of the CDR3 is 16 residues. J was trimmed by 0 bases and V by 3 bases; bases with no gene match: 8. CDR1 and CDR2 (germline): LNHDA, SQIVND (reference sequence). CDR3 sequence reads: CASSMGSGLSSYEQYF. The CDR3 region has the DNA TGTGCCAGTAGTATGGGCTCGGGACTATCCTCCTACGAGCAGTACTTC.

This clone ranks as large. The chain is built from TRBV7-9 and TRBJ1-2; D gene uncertain. The ends were cut back, 5 bases at V and 1 base at J, with 11 bases in the middle. The CDR3 runs to 14 residues. Germline V gene data show CDR1 as SEHNR and CDR2 as FQNEAQ (reference sequence). This chain's CDR3 is CASSPPWGNYGYTF. As DNA, the CDR3 is TGTGCCAGCAGCCCGCCCTGGGGTAACTATGGCTACACCTTC.

V gene TRBV11-3 combines with J gene TRBJ2-2, with D possibly matching TRBD1 (5 bases). Germline CDR1 and CDR2: SGHNT and YENEEA. The CDR3 spans 14 residues. V lost 4 bases and J lost 4, with 10 bases in between. CDR3 bases: TGTGCCAGCAGCTCCCCAGGGATCACCGGGGAGCTGTTTTTT. It yields the protein CASSSPGITGELFF.

The V gene is TRBV29-1, the J gene TRBJ2-3; TRBD2 matches 9 bases. The junction had 14 bases not matched to a gene; V was cut back by 5 bases and J by 2 bases. Germline V gene sequence: CDR1 SQVTM, CDR2 ANQGSEA. The CDR3 spans 17 residues. The chain's CDR3 is CSVRGVMAGGSTDTQYF. For the CDR3, the DNA is TGCAGCGTTCGAGGGGTTATGGCGGGAGGGTCCACAGATACGCAGTATTTT.

As to this clone: The sample holds other DNA sequences that translate to the same CDR3. This chain joins TRBV6-1 and TRBJ2-1; 7 bases are a match to TRBD2. Germline V CDR1 and CDR2: MNHNS, SASEGT. CDR3 length equals 12 residues. Trimming removed 8 bases from V and 4 bases from J; junction bases left unmatched: 2. The CDR3 loop reads CASGLVYNEQFF. Written as DNA, the CDR3 is TGTGCCAGCGGACTAGTATACAATGAGCAGTTCTTC.

As DNA, the CDR3 is TGTGCCAGCAGTCCTGACCGAGGAAACTACGAGCAGTACTTC. This encodes CASSPDRGNYEQYF. The V call is TRBV25-1, the J call TRBJ2-7; D remains unclear. Trimming left V 5 bases short and J 3 bases short, with 14 bases between. The CDR3 loop spans 14 amino acids. The V gene's germline CDR1 is MGHDK and CDR2 SYGVNS.